This T cell receptor beta chain was profiled in a study of T cells in tuberculosis. Generated by immunoSEQ multiplex PCR, the TCRdb table keeps only in-frame clones and is missing some. Among 30,000 to 35,000 clones listed, more than 85% were seen once. The sample holds a few counts of this clone. V lost 2 bases, J lost 2 bases, and 4 bases stayed unmatched. The CDR3 length is 15 residues. CDR1 is WSHSY, CDR2 SAAADI, per germline. Time point in this sample: new active TB diagnosis, blood taken before or within 7 days of starting treatment. Sequences were derived from PBMCs, sampled at tuberculosis diagnosis. The gene calls are TRBV10-2 and TRBJ2-7, with 9 bases fitting TRBD1. The origin of this receptor is an adult with tuberculosis. Written as DNA, the CDR3 is TGCGCCAGCAGTGAGCCCGGACAGGGGCCCTACGAGCAGTACTTC. This codes for CASSEPGQGPYEQYF.